These 16 T cell receptor beta chains were sequenced from one sample in a study of neurological immune-mediated disorders (dated 2019 in TCRdb). The receptor library was made with 5' RACE. The sequencer was an Illumina HiSeq 2500. TCRdb took the public reads, trimmed them with fastp at Q25, ran MiXCR for clone calling and kept in-frame beta chains. When rows share a CDR3 protein, they turn into one entry using the most common DNA and genes. Here the sample has roughly 47,000 distinct CDR3 sequences; roughly 4.1% occur a single time. The ten largest clones take up around 5% of the sample. Sequencing input: PBMCs. The receptor source for this set is a woman aged 55-70 years with multiple sclerosis.

This clonotype was counted at least ten times. The chain recombines TRBV20-1 with TRBJ2-2, with D perhaps matching TRBD2 (6 bases). Deletions cut 3 bases from V and 3 bases from J, with 17 bases between. The CDR3 is 16 residues long. Germline values: CDR1 DFQATT, CDR2 SNEGSKA (reference sequence). CDR3: CSARAREVLHTGELFF. CDR3 bases: TGCAGTGCTAGGGCCAGGGAGGTTTTGCACACCGGGGAGCTGTTTTTT.

The genes are TRBV10-3 and TRBJ2-5, with D possibly matching TRBD2 (5 bases). Per the germline V gene, CDR1 is ENHRY and CDR2 is SYGVKD. V was trimmed by 8 bases and J by 2 bases, leaving 15 bases between them. This CDR3 region has 14 residues. CDR3 bases: TGTGCCATCGCCCGACTACCCAGACAAGAGACCCAGTACTTC. Its protein is CAIARLPRQETQYF.

This clonotype was detected many times. The rearrangement links TRBV20-1 to TRBJ2-1; TRBD1 might be the D (6 bases). The V end lost 0 bases, the J end lost 0 bases, and 9 bases lay between the germline ends. The CDR3 length is 15 residues. Looked up from germline, CDR1 is DFQATT and CDR2 is SNEGSKA (reference sequence). The CDR3 DNA reads TGCAGTGCTAGAGATGAGGGGGACTCCTACAATGAGCAGTTCTTC. It codes for CSARDEGDSYNEQFF.

This clonotype showed up many times. The rearrangement uses TRBV7-2 and TRBJ2-1; 10 bases line up with TRBD2. The J segment lost 2 bases and the V segment lost 6 bases, leaving 1 base of the junction unmatched. Germline V gives CDR1 SGHTA, CDR2 FQGNSA. This CDR3 contains 14 residues. CDR3 coding DNA: TGTGCCAGCAGTCTAGCGGGGGCCTACAATGAGCAGTTCTTC. Residues: CASSLAGAYNEQFF. Drawing the rest from reference TRBV7-2 and TRBJ2-1, the complete variable domain is GAGVSQSPSNKVTEKGKDVELRCDPISGHTALYWYRQSLGQGLEFLIYFQGNSAPDKSGLPSDRFSAERTGGSVSTLTIQRTQQEDSAVYLCASSLAGAYNEQFFGPGTRLTVL.

Only a few counts were recorded for this clonotype. The V call is TRBV7-9, the J call TRBJ1-2; D unresolved. V gave up 8 bases and J gave up 3 bases, with 7 bases separating them. Germline V gene sequence: CDR1 SEHNR, CDR2 FQNEAQ (reference sequence). This CDR3 spans 11 amino acids. CDR3 protein: CASGVHYGYTF. Written as DNA, the CDR3 is TGTGCCAGCGGGGTTCACTATGGCTACACCTTC.

The table lists this clonotype with many counts. This chain uses TRBV20-1 with TRBJ1-2, with D unclear. CDR3 length: 13 amino acids. The V and J ends lost 6 bases and 5 bases respectively, with 16 bases between them. Looked up from germline, CDR1 is DFQATT and CDR2 is SNEGSKA (reference sequence). Here the CDR3 reads CSAPWTSGYGYTF. CDR3 nucleotide sequence: TGCAGTGCCCCATGGACGTCGGGGTATGGCTACACCTTC.

The table lists this clonotype with many counts. The rearrangement uses TRBV20-1 and TRBJ2-3; D uncertain. The CDR3 consists of 14 residues. V was clipped by 5 bases and J by 0 bases, with 12 bases between them. Per the germline V gene, CDR1 is DFQATT and CDR2 is SNEGSKA (reference sequence). Here the CDR3 DNA reads TGCAGTGCTTTCGGGCCCATAAGCACAGATACGCAGTATTTT. Encoded protein: CSAFGPISTDTQYF.

The J gene is TRBJ1-5, the V gene TRBV20-1; 9 bases are shared with TRBD1. The CDR3 sequence is 15 residues long. Losses at the gene ends were 6 bases for V and 1 base for J; bases not matched to a gene: 7. CDR1 is DFQATT and CDR2 is SNEGSKA in the germline V gene (reference sequence). This CDR3 is CSALDRGLSNQPQHF. The CDR3 nucleotides are TGCAGTGCCCTGGACAGGGGATTGAGCAATCAGCCCCAGCATTTT.

In its sample, this clonotype was seen a few times. The chain couples TRBV29-1 to TRBJ2-1, with 14 bases lining up with TRBD2. The CDR3 length is 18 residues. Germline V gene sequence: CDR1 SQVTM, CDR2 ANQGSEA. The V segment lost 4 bases and the J segment 0 bases; nucleotides outside the gene matches: 8. The CDR3 DNA is TGCAGCGTTGTAGGGACTAGCGGGAGCGGGGACTCCTACAATGAGCAGTTCTTC. Amino acids: CSVVGTSGSGDSYNEQFF.

This clonotype appeared many times. The chain recombines TRBV15 with TRBJ1-2, with D unresolved. With 0 bases removed from V and 8 bases from J, the gap between germline ends came to 22 bases. The V gene's germline CDR1 is LNHNV and CDR2 YYDKDF (reference sequence). This CDR3 has 17 amino acids. The DNA for the CDR3 is TGTGCCACCAGCAGAGAAAAGAGTGTGGGTCTTGATCAGGGCTACACCTTC. It translates to CATSREKSVGLDQGYTF.

This clonotype has a handful of counts. The rearrangement joins TRBV5-1 to TRBJ1-1; D is ambiguous. This CDR3 contains 14 residues. Germline V CDR1 and CDR2: SGHRS, YFSETQ. The V and J ends lost 0 bases and 8 bases respectively, with 14 bases between them. CDR3 DNA sequence: TGCGCCAGCAGCTTGGACGGGCGGGAGGACGAAGCTTTCTTT. Translating gives CASSLDGREDEAFF.

The sample holds many counts of this clonotype. The chain employs TRBV7-2 and TRBJ1-2; TRBD1 matches 7 bases. The germline V gene encodes CDR1 SGHTA and CDR2 FQGNSA. The CDR3 spans 14 residues. J gave up 3 bases and V 1 base, and 2 bases lay outside the gene matches. The CDR3 nucleotides read TGTGCCAGCAGCTTAGGAACAGGGGACTATGGCTACACCTTC. Protein sequence: CASSLGTGDYGYTF.

This clonotype showed up many times. V is TRBV20-1 and J is TRBJ2-1; D is ambiguous. Per germline, CDR1 DFQATT and CDR2 SNEGSKA (reference sequence). The CDR3 has 11 residues. Trimming stripped 6 bases from V and 6 bases from J, with 9 bases between. In nucleotides, the CDR3 is TGCAGTGCGCCGAACAGCAATGAGCAGTTCTTC. It translates to CSAPNSNEQFF.

In its sample, this clonotype was seen a few times. This chain uses TRBV12-3 or TRBV12-4 with TRBJ1-2; 10 nucleotides agree with TRBD1. Germline trimming cut 4 bases from V and 5 bases from J; bases unmatched to any gene: 1. The CDR3 covers 13 residues. The CDR3 DNA follows: TGTGCCAGCAGTTCGGACAGGGGGTATGGCTACACCTTC. Protein product: CASSSDRGYGYTF.

The rearrangement links TRBV29-1 to TRBJ2-2; TRBD1 might be the D (5 bases). Germline CDR1 reads SQVTM; CDR2 reads ANQGSEA. V lost 5 bases and J lost 8, with 15 bases in between. The CDR3 runs to 13 residues. The CDR3 DNA follows: TGCAGCGTTCGACAGAGGTCAGCTGGGGAGCTGTTTTTT. Translated, it gives CSVRQRSAGELFF.

This clonotype was detected ten times or more. This CDR3 reads CATTAGEGEQYV. The CDR3 DNA sequence: TGTGCCACCACGGCGGGAGAGGGCGAGCAGTACGTC. The chain combines TRBV24-1 with TRBJ2-7; 7 bases agree with TRBD2. Germline lookup yields CDR1 KGHDR and CDR2 SFDVKD. This CDR3 region has 12 residues. J gave up 6 bases and V 8 bases, and 6 bases lay outside the gene matches.